This T cell receptor beta chain stems from a study of Ad26.COV2.S vaccination and SARS-CoV-2 variants. The CDR3 covers 15 residues. Germline V gene data show CDR1 as SGHKS and CDR2 as YYEKEE (reference sequence). Trimming cost V 3 bases and J 4 bases; bases outside gene matches: 7. TCRdb keeps only in-frame clones here, not all; method: immunoSEQ multiplex PCR. The top ten clones hold about 15% of a sample with 75,000 to 100,000 clones, 82% of them seen once. For this clone: The antigen is not known.

Overall study results and limits: TCR breadth and depth estimates may have understated total T cell responses. People given the vaccine had a wider spike-specific TCR breadth than placebo recipients did. CD8+ and CD4+ T cells specific for spike reportedly responded with substantial breadth after vaccination.

This clonotype was obtained from a human donor who had recovered from COVID-19. The rearrangement links TRBV5-5 to TRBJ1-2; 9 bases agree with TRBD1. Sample: peripheral blood, taken after recovery from COVID-19. The CDR3, as DNA: TGTGCCAGCAGCTCCCAGGGACAGGGAGTCTATGGCTACACCTTC. Amino acids: CASSSQGQGVYGYTF.